This entry is about one T cell receptor beta chain. The sample originates from a study of blood T cell repertoires in COVID-19. The table came from immunoSEQ multiplex PCR; TCRdb's copy has only in-frame clones and leaves some out. The sample contains 45,000 to 50,000 clones, about 83% of which appear only once. V was clipped by 0 bases and J by 1 base, with 9 bases between them. This CDR3 is 15 amino acids long. The germline CDR1 and CDR2 sequences are SGHRS and YFSETQ. The V and J genes are TRBV5-1 and TRBJ2-3, with D perhaps TRBD1 (6 bases). Sequencing input: peripheral blood. This clonotype was sampled from a woman aged 60 to 75 with acute or convalescent COVID-19. The DNA of the CDR3 is TGCGCCAGCAGCTTGGAGGGGGTAGGCACAGATACGCAGTATTTT. As protein: CASSLEGVGTDTQYF.